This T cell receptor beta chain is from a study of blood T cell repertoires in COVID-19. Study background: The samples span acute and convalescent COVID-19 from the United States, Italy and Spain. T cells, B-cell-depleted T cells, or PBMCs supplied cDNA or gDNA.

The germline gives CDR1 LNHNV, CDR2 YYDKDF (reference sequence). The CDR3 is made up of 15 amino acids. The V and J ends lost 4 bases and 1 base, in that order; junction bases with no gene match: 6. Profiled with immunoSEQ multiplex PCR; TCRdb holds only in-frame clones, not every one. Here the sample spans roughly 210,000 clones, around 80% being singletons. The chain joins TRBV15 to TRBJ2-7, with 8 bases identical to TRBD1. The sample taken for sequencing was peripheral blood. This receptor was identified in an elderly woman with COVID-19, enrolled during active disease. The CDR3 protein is CATSTWDRMSYEQYF. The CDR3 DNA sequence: TGTGCCACCAGCACCTGGGACAGGATGTCCTACGAGCAGTACTTC.